This T cell receptor beta chain derives from a study of OX40 agonist ivuxolimab in advanced cancers. Regarding the research as a whole: The costimulatory receptor OX40 (CD134) was targeted by ivuxolimab, a fully human IgG2 agonistic monoclonal antibody. Among the approximately 54 dose-escalation patients, around 20 had hepatocellular carcinoma, about 15 melanoma, 9 renal cell carcinoma and 9 head and neck cancer. Intravenous ivuxolimab was administered to patients every 2 weeks at six dose levels: 0.01, 0.1, 0.3, 1.5, 3 and 10 mg/kg. Patients were allowed to have had prior anti-PD-1, anti-PD-L1 or anti-CTLA-4 therapy, and approximately 39% of the dose-escalation patients had been treated with checkpoint inhibitors. Three dose-escalation patients achieved partial responses, one with hepatocellular carcinoma and two with cutaneous melanoma. The purpose of peripheral TCRbeta sequencing was to test whether ivuxolimab changed TCR sequence diversity and led to clonal T-cell expansion. The monotherapy dose-escalation portion (N of about 57 patients) of the phase I ivuxolimab trial is reported in the paper. A male proportion of roughly 80% and a mean age of around 60 years, ranging from about 20 to 85, were recorded for the dose-escalation cohort. Points the paper makes about the study in general: On average, CD8+ T cells showed more expanded clones than CD4+ T cells after ivuxolimab. In the 0.1-3.0 mg/kg groups, partial responders were among the patients with the lowest normalized peripheral clonal expansion, particularly in CD8+ T cells. Clonal expansion of both CD4+ and CD8+ blood T cells was observed from baseline to week 6 at doses 0.1 to 3.0 mg/kg. Low levels of normalized T-cell clonal expansion were also seen in some nonresponding patients. The antigen specificity of the clonally expanded peripheral T cells was not determined.

About this clone itself: Its antigen remains unidentified. The record has no base qualities; no much larger clone is one base away.

For sequencing of the TCRbeta CDR3 region, genomic DNA was extracted from the sorted cells. TCRbeta CDR3 regions were sequenced using the immunoSEQ Assay. The table comes from immuneACCESS by way of TCRdb, which keeps in-frame sequences with V and J called. Part of the clones is missing from these tables; in studies checked, under half for an unresolved V gene and the rest for unknown reasons. This sample lists 55,000 to 70,000 clones; approximately 90% were detected once. Together, the top ten hold approximately 1.3% of the sample. After removal of 0 bases from V and 2 bases from J, the junction retains 7 bases not matched to a gene. Based on the germline V gene, the CDR1 and CDR2 sequences are MGHRA and YSYEKL. The cysteine opens and the phenylalanine closes a CDR3 of 17 amino acids. The kept DNA is CDR3 alone, 51 bases in frame from the first base. The trial excluded patients who had a history of autoimmune disease or who were on systemic immunosuppression. Peripheral blood for TCR sequencing was collected from all dose cohorts at baseline, on cycle 4 day 1, and on cycle 7 day 1. Samples were obtained from an open-label, multicenter, first-in-human phase I dose-escalation trial of ivuxolimab. The trial enrolled adults with locally advanced or metastatic head and neck squamous cell, hepatocellular, melanoma or renal cell carcinoma. Before TCR sequencing, CD4+ and CD8+ T cells were separately sorted from peripheral blood.

This chain joins TRBV4-1 to TRBJ2-7, and 10 junction bases match TRBD2. This TCR was sampled from an adult with an advanced solid tumor such as melanoma, head and neck, liver or kidney cancer. Sample: CD4+ or CD8+ T cells sorted from blood, taken in a trial of the OX40 agonist ivuxolimab. The bases read TGCGCCAGCAGCCAAGATCCCAAGCGGGAGGGACCCTACGAGCAGTACTTC. Translated, this is CASSQDPKREGPYEQYF.